This section outlines one TCR beta chain sequence together with its context. Germline V gene data show CDR1 as MNHNS and CDR2 as SASEGT. V lost 1 base, J lost 1 base, and 11 bases lay in between. This CDR3 region has 16 residues. This sample was taken from a study of blood T cells in healthy people across ages. As for the study in general: Template switching caught about one barcoded beta molecule for each two T cells.

Every donor provided 8.5 to 10 milliliters of peripheral blood. Every sample had a minimum of 6.5 million PBMCs isolated. A minimum of 5 micrograms of total RNA was extracted per sample. Next came a second PCR, run for about 6 to 11 cycles, which used a sample-barcoded 5' primer along with a J-beta primer mix. TCRdb itself ran the 5' RACE reads through MiXCR, one entry per CDR3 protein. The table lists hundreds of thousands of distinct CDR3 sequences, 40% to 45% of them singletons. The chain is built from TRBV6-1 and TRBJ2-4; D may be TRBD1 or TRBD2 (6 bases each). Material: blood. The clonotype was recovered from a man older than 75 in good health. CDR3 region: CASSEVWGAAKNIQYF. The CDR3 DNA reads TGTGCCAGCAGTGAAGTATGGGGGGCGGCCAAAAACATTCAGTACTTC.